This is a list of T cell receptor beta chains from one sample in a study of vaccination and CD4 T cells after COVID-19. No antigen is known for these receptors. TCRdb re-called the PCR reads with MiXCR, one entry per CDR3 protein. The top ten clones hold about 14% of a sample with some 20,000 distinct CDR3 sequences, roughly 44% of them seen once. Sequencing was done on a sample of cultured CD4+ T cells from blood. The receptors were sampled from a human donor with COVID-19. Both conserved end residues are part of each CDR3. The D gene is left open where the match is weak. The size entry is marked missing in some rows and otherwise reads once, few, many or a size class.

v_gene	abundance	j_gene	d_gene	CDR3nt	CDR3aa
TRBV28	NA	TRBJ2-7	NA	TGTGCCAGCAGGGAGGTCGGGACGGTAACCTACGAGCAGTACTTC	CASREVGTVTYEQYF
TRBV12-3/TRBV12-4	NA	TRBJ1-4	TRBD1	TGTGCCAGCAGTTTAGGGGGACAGGGGGCGGGTAATGAAAAACTGTTTTTT	CASSLGGQGAGNEKLFF
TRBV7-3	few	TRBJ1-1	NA	TGTGCCAGCAGCTCCCATGGCAGGGCCACTGAAGCTTTCTTT	CASSSHGRATEAFF
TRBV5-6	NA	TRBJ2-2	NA	TGTGCCAGCAGGTTGGGGGGCACCGGGGAGCTGTTTTTT	CASRLGGTGELFF
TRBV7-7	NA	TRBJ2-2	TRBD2	TGTGCTAGCAGCTTAGGTCCTAGCGGCACCGGGGAGCTGTTTTTT	CASSLGPSGTGELFF
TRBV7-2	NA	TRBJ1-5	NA	TGTGCCAGCAGCGATAGAGGCGGGGGCAATCAGCCCCAGCATTTT	CASSDRGGGNQPQHF
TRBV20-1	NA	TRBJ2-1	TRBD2	TGCAGGGCCTTAGCGGGGGGCCCACCTTCCTACAATGAGCAGTTCTTC	CRALAGGPPSYNEQFF
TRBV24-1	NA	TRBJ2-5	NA	TGTGCCACCAGTGACCCGGGTTGGGAGACCCAGTACTTC	CATSDPGWETQYF
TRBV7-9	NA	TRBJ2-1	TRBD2	TGTGCCAGCAGCCCGGGACTAGCGGGTGAGCAGTTCTTC	CASSPGLAGEQFF
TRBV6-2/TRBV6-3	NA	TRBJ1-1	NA	TGTGCCAGCAGTTACTCGTTAGTGTCAGAATGGATGAACACTGAAGCTTTCTTT	CASSYSLVSEWMNTEAFF
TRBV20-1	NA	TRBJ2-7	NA	TGCAGTGCCGCTCCCGGTGGGCAGTACTTC	CSAAPGGQYF
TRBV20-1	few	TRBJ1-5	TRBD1	TGCAGTGCTAGTAAGGGGGCTCCCAATCAGCCCCAGCATTTT	CSASKGAPNQPQHF
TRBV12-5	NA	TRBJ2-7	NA	TGTGCTAGTGGTTTGTCTCAGAGTCTCGAGCAGTACTTC	CASGLSQSLEQYF
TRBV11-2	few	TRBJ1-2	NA	TGCGCCAGCAGCCAAGAGGGTAACTATGGCTACACCTTC	CASSQEGNYGYTF
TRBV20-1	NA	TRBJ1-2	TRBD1	TGCAGTGCTAGAGAGACAGGGCTAACTAACTATGGCTACACCTTC	CSARETGLTNYGYTF
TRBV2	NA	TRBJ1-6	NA	TGTGCCAGCGAAGTGAGGCCGACATCTTGGGTCGGCTCACCCCTCCACTTT	CASEVRPTSWVGSPLHF
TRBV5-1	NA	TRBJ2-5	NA	TGCGCCAGCAGGTACAGGGAGGGCGAGACCCAGTACTTC	CASRYREGETQYF
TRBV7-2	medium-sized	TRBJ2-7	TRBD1	TGTGCCAGCAGCTTTAACTCAGGGACAGGCGTCGAGCAGTACTTC	CASSFNSGTGVEQYF
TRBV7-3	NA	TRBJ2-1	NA	TGTGCCAGCAGCTTAATGGGACGGACTGGGGAGCAGTTCTTC	CASSLMGRTGEQFF
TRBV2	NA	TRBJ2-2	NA	TGTGCCAGCAGGGAAGGGCGATCCGGTAACACCGGGGAGCTGTTTTTT	CASREGRSGNTGELFF
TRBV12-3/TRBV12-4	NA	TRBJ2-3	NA	TGTGCCAGCAGTTTCGAGGGGCGCACAGATACGCAGTATTTT	CASSFEGRTDTQYF
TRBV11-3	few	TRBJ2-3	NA	TGTGCCAGCAGCTCCAGGGGCCCAGATACGCAGTATTTT	CASSSRGPDTQYF
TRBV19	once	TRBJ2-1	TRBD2	TGTGCCAGTAGTATGGTAGCGGGGCCGCCGTACAATGAGCAGTTCTTC	CASSMVAGPPYNEQFF